Presented here are 25 T cell receptor beta chains from one specimen sequenced in a study of response to subunit inactivated influenza vaccine listed by TCRdb under 2018. The library was built by means of RT-PCR. This sample was sequenced with an Illumina HiSeq 2500. In-frame beta chains were kept once TCRdb had trimmed the public reads at Q25 with fastp and called clones with MiXCR. Duplicate CDR3 protein sequences are folded into a single record with the most common DNA and genes. For this sample there are more than 200,000 distinct CDR3 sequences; 9% to 15% appear just once. Over 6.5% of the sample is held by the ten biggest clonotypes. The sequencing here drew on non-naive T cells sorted from PBMCs, taken roughly 15 days before vaccination. The cell subset or site label of this sample denotes: memory T cell fraction. These receptors were obtained from a man in his forties or fifties who received an inactivated influenza vaccine. Donor details come from another sample of the same person, matched by shared clones.

The chain is built from TRBV19 and TRBJ2-1; D might be TRBD1 or TRBD2, each matching 5 bases. The CDR3 covers 17 residues. The V gene's germline CDR1 is LNHDA and CDR2 SQIVND (reference sequence). V lost 7 bases, J lost 3 bases, and 22 bases lay in between. CDR3 in DNA: TGTGCCAGTACCAAGTATGGGGGTGGCGGAGTCTACAATGAGCAGTTCTTC. This codes for CASTKYGGGGVYNEQFF.

The J gene is TRBJ2-4, the V gene TRBV3-1; perhaps D is TRBD1 or TRBD2 (5 bases each). The CDR3 totals 14 residues. V was pared by 1 base and J by 10 bases, with 14 bases between. From germline, CDR1 is LGHDT and CDR2 YNNKEL (reference sequence). The CDR3 protein is CASSQVGTIGIQYF. The DNA for the CDR3 is TGTGCCAGCAGCCAAGTCGGGACCATTGGGATTCAGTACTTC.

This chain links TRBV4-3 with TRBJ2-3; 7 bases match TRBD2. The CDR3 has 16 residues. J was trimmed by 0 bases and V by 0 bases; bases with no gene match: 3. CDR1 is LGHNA, CDR2 YSLEER, per germline. The CDR3 loop reads CASSQEWRGSTDTQYF. The CDR3 DNA follows: TGCGCCAGCAGCCAAGAATGGCGGGGGAGCACAGATACGCAGTATTTT.

This clonotype appeared many times. The chain joins TRBV5-1 to TRBJ2-5; D is perhaps TRBD2 (5 bases). CDR3 size: 15 residues. The germline V gene encodes CDR1 SGHRS and CDR2 YFSETQ. Deletions cut 4 bases from V and 7 bases from J, with 20 bases between. The CDR3: CASSTASSAEGTQYF. In nucleotides, the CDR3 is TGCGCCAGCAGCACGGCTAGCAGTGCCGAGGGGACCCAGTACTTC. The variable domain in full, with the rest retrieved from reference TRBV5-1 and TRBJ2-5, is KAGVTQTPRYLIKTRGQQVTLSCSPISGHRSVSWYQQTPGQGLQFLFEYFSETQRNKGNFPGRFSGRQFSNSRSEMNVSTLELGDSALYLCASSTASSAEGTQYFGPGTRLLVL.

V gene TRBV5-1 combines with J gene TRBJ1-2; 7 bases agree with TRBD1. V shed 3 bases and J 4 bases; nucleotides not matched to a gene: 9. CDR3 length: 15 residues. Germline values: CDR1 SGHRS, CDR2 YFSETQ. The DNA for the CDR3 is TGCGCCAGCAGCTCGGAACGCCCAGGGGGCTATGGCTACACCTTC. Protein product: CASSSERPGGYGYTF.

DNA of the CDR3: TGCAGTGCTAGAGATTCCTCAGGCTGGGATTCACCCCTCCACTTT. It encodes CSARDSSGWDSPLHF. V is TRBV20-1 and J is TRBJ1-6; no firm D call. The CDR3 sequence is 15 residues long. V lost 0 bases and J 8 bases, leaving 14 bases between the germline ends. Looked up from germline, CDR1 is DFQATT and CDR2 is SNEGSKA (reference sequence).

This clonotype has ten or more counts. The CDR3 here is CAISVAGTGELFF. In DNA, the CDR3 is TGTGCCATCAGTGTAGCGGGCACCGGGGAGCTGTTTTTT. The chain carries TRBV10-3 and TRBJ2-2; 7 bases line up with TRBD2. V lost 4 bases to trimming and J lost 4 bases; unmatched junction nucleotides: 0. Germline assignment: CDR1 ENHRY and CDR2 SYGVKD. The CDR3 has 13 amino acids.

The chain recombines TRBV4-3 with TRBJ2-3, with 16 bases matching TRBD2. After removal of 4 bases from V and 2 bases from J, the junction contained 3 bases not matched to a gene. Germline V lookup: CDR1 LGHNA, CDR2 YSLEER. CDR3 length: 17 residues. The DNA of the CDR3 is TGCGCCAGCAGCCGCGGGACTAGCGGGGGGGCCACAGATACGCAGTATTTT. It yields the protein CASSRGTSGGATDTQYF.

This clonotype was detected only a few times. The V and J genes are TRBV4-3 and TRBJ2-3, with a weak D call TRBD2 (5 bases). The CDR3 spans 13 residues. Germline CDR1 reads LGHNA; CDR2 reads YSLEER. Trimming shortened V by 4 bases and J by 5 bases, and 10 bases separated the two germline ends. As DNA, the CDR3 is TGCGCCAGCAGCCTCCAAACTAGAGATACGCAGTATTTT. Translation gives CASSLQTRDTQYF.

CDR3 sequence reads: CASKKDGETQYF. The CDR3, as DNA: TGTGCCAGCAAAAAGGACGGAGAGACCCAGTACTTC. The chain links TRBV2 to TRBJ2-5, with D hard to call. CDR1 and CDR2 (germline): SNHLY, FYNNEI. V was pared by 7 bases and J by 4 bases, with 10 bases between. CDR3 length equals 12 residues.

This sequence joins TRBV6-1 and TRBJ1-5; 9 bases match TRBD1. This CDR3 has 13 residues. Germline V gives CDR1 MNHNS, CDR2 SASEGT. Unmatched junction bases numbered 3, after V lost 8 bases and J lost 4 bases. The CDR3 reads CASHDRGNQPQHF. CDR3 nucleotides: TGTGCCAGCCACGACAGGGGGAATCAGCCCCAGCATTTT.

This clonotype was recorded many times. The gene calls are TRBV2 and TRBJ2-7; TRBD2 matches 7 bases. CDR1 and CDR2 (germline): SNHLY, FYNNEI. CDR3 length equals 14 residues. This chain's CDR3 is CAGSREGPAYEQYF. CDR3 nucleotide sequence: TGTGCAGGATCGAGGGAGGGGCCGGCCTACGAGCAGTACTTC.

The chain's CDR3 is CASSLEPSGGPYEQYF. The DNA of the CDR3 is TGCGCCAGCAGCTTGGAGCCTAGCGGAGGTCCCTACGAGCAGTACTTC. The chain carries TRBV5-1 and TRBJ2-7; 7 bases agree with TRBD2. CDR3 length: 16 residues. Germline V gives CDR1 SGHRS, CDR2 YFSETQ. After removal of 0 bases from V and 2 bases from J, the junction contained 8 bases not matched to a gene.

This clonotype has ten or more counts. This chain links TRBV7-2 with TRBJ2-5; a weak D match, TRBD2 (5 bases). The CDR3 extends over 14 amino acids. Germline V gives CDR1 SGHTA, CDR2 FQGNSA. The V gene lost 1 base and the J gene lost 9 bases, with 15 bases spanning the gap. The CDR3: CASSLEPELGAQYF. The CDR3, as DNA: TGTGCCAGCAGCTTAGAGCCCGAACTAGGAGCCCAGTACTTC. Filled out from reference TRBV7-2 and TRBJ2-5, the complete variable domain reads GAGVSQSPSNKVTEKGKDVELRCDPISGHTALYWYRQSLGQGLEFLIYFQGNSAPDKSGLPSDRFSAERTGGSVSTLTIQRTQQEDSAVYLCASSLEPELGAQYFGPGTRLLVL.

The chain uses TRBV19 and TRBJ2-7; D gene ambiguous. The V end lost 2 bases, the J end lost 7 bases, and 12 bases lay between the germline ends. CDR1 LNHDA and CDR2 SQIVND come from the germline V gene (reference sequence). The CDR3 covers 13 residues. DNA of the CDR3: TGTGCCAGTAGTATAATGGCCTCAGGAGAGCAGTACTTC. This gives the protein CASSIMASGEQYF.

This clonotype occurred many times. The rearrangement joins TRBV20-1 to TRBJ1-2; unclear D gene. The CDR3 is made up of 13 amino acids. V was cut by 1 base and J by 0 bases, with 6 bases left in between. CDR1 and CDR2 from the germline V gene are DFQATT and SNEGSKA (reference sequence). Here the CDR3 reads CSARASANYGYTF. The CDR3 DNA follows: TGCAGTGCTAGAGCTTCGGCTAACTATGGCTACACCTTC.

This clonotype came up many times. The chain employs TRBV7-8 and TRBJ2-1, with TRBD2 matching 8 bases. The CDR3 covers 17 residues. After removal of 5 bases from V and 0 bases from J, the junction contained 9 bases not matched to a gene. CDR1 is SGHVS, CDR2 FQNEAQ, per germline. The CDR3 loop reads CASSPLGGRNSYNEQFF. In DNA form, the CDR3 reads TGTGCCAGCAGCCCCTTGGGCGGGAGGAACTCCTACAATGAGCAGTTCTTC.

This chain joins TRBV29-1 and TRBJ2-7, with D hard to call. V was shortened by 3 bases and J by 5 bases, with 14 bases between the two germline ends. CDR1 is SQVTM, CDR2 ANQGSEA, per germline. The CDR3 is 13 residues long. In nucleotides, the CDR3 is TGCAGCGTTGAGGTGGGGTACGGCCACGAGCAGTACTTC. As protein: CSVEVGYGHEQYF.

A few counts support this clonotype. This CDR3 reads CASSVGGRQETQYF. The CDR3 DNA is TGTGCCAGCAGCGTAGGAGGGCGCCAAGAGACCCAGTACTTC. The chain couples TRBV9 to TRBJ2-5; tentative D call: TRBD2 (5 bases). Germline values: CDR1 SGDLS, CDR2 YYNGEE. Trimming cost V 0 bases and J 1 base, with 7 bases left between them. The CDR3 extends over 14 amino acids.

Notes on this clonotype: A read error may be the cause here, since a much bigger clone is one base away. The chain couples TRBV7-9 to TRBJ2-1; D uncertain. CDR3 length: 14 residues. Germline CDR1 is SEHNR and CDR2 is FQNEAQ (reference sequence). The DNA of the CDR3 is TGTGCCAGCAGCTTAGCGAATCTGATACATGAGCAGTCCTTC. This codes for CASSLANLIHEQSF. The variable domain in full, completed from reference TRBV7-9 and TRBJ2-1, reads DTGVSQNPRHKITKRGQNVTFRCDPISEHNRLYWYRQTLGQGPEFLTYFQNEAQLEKSRLLSDRFSAERPKGSFSTLEIQRTEQGDSAMYLCASSLANLIHEQSFGPGTRLTVL.

The sample holds many counts of this clonotype. The chain combines TRBV18 with TRBJ2-7; D unclear. Germline V gene lookup returns CDR1 KGHSH and CDR2 LQKENI. Trimming removed 1 base at V and 0 bases at J, with 10 bases between. The CDR3 spans 15 residues. The DNA for the CDR3 is TGTGCCAGCTCACCACAAGGACGGAGCTCCTACGAGCAGTACTTC. This translates into CASSPQGRSSYEQYF.

This clonotype was observed a few times. The chain joins TRBV28 to TRBJ2-1, with TRBD2 identical over 13 bases. The germline V gene encodes CDR1 MDHEN and CDR2 SYDVKM. V was pared by 5 bases and J by 7 bases, with 8 bases of the junction left unmatched. This CDR3 comprises 16 residues. The CDR3 nucleotides read TGTGCCAGCAGTCGGACCGGGACTAGCGGGATGAATGAGCAGTTCTTC. Residues: CASSRTGTSGMNEQFF.

The CDR3 DNA reads as TGTGCCAGCAGTTTATGGGCGAATGAGCAGTTCTTC. Its translation is CASSLWANEQFF. The chain has TRBV28 and TRBJ2-1; D not certain. Germline assignment: CDR1 MDHEN and CDR2 SYDVKM. The germline V and J ends were trimmed by 0 bases and 7 bases, with 4 bases remaining between them. The CDR3 length is 12 residues. Together with reference TRBV28 and TRBJ2-1, the CDR3 gives the full variable domain: DVKVTQSSRYLVKRTGEKVFLECVQDMDHENMFWYRQDPGLGLRLIYFSYDVKMKEKGDIPEGYSVSREKKERFSLILESASTNQTSMYLCASSLWANEQFFGPGTRLTVL.

This chain connects TRBV30 to TRBJ2-1, with 11 bases fitting TRBD2. CDR3 length: 15 amino acids. Germline V lookup: CDR1 GTSNPN, CDR2 SVGIG (reference sequence). The V gene end was trimmed by 3 bases and the J gene end by 3 bases; junction bases not matched to a gene: 4. CDR3: CAWSRLAGIYNEQFF. In DNA form, the CDR3 reads TGTGCCTGGAGCCGACTAGCGGGAATCTACAATGAGCAGTTCTTC.

This clonotype was seen many times. The chain uses TRBV20-1 and TRBJ2-1, with a tentative D call TRBD2 (6 bases). The CDR3 has 14 residues. Germline assignment: CDR1 DFQATT and CDR2 SNEGSKA (reference sequence). V lost 2 bases and J lost 1, with 9 bases in between. CDR3 residues: CSARTGESYNEQFF. The CDR3, as DNA: TGCAGTGCTAGAACGGGGGAGTCCTACAATGAGCAGTTCTTC.